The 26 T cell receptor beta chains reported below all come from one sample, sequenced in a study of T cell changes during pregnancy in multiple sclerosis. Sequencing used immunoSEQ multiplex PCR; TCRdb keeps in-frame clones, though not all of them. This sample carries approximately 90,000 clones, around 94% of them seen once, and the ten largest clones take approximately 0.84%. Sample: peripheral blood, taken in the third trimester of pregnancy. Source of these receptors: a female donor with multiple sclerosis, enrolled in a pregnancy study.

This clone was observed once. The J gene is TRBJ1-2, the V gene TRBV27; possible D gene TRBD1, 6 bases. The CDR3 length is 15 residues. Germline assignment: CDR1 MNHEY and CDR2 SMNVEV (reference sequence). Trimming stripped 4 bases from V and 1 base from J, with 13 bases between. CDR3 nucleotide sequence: TGTGCCAGCAGTTCGAACCTGGACAGTAACTATGGCTACACCTTC. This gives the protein CASSSNLDSNYGYTF.

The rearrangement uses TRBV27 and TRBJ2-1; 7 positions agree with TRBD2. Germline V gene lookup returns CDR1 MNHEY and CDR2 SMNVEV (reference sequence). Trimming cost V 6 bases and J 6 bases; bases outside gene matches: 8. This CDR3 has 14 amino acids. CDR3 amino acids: CASRFLAETNEQFF. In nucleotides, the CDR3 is TGTGCCAGCAGGTTCCTAGCGGAAACCAATGAGCAGTTCTTC.

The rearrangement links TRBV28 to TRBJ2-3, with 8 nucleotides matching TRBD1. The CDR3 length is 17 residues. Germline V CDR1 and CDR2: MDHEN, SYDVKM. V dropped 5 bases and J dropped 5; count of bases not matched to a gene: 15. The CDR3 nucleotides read TGTGCCAGCAGTCCCCACCGTCAGACAGGGGTCGTAGATACGCAGTATTTT. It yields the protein CASSPHRQTGVVDTQYF.

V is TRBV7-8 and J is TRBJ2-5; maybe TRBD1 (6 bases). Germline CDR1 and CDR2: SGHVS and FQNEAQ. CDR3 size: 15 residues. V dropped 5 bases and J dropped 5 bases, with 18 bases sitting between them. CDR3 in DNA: TGTGCCAGCAGCCGTTATTCAGGGGACGGGGAGACCCAGTACTTC. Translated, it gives CASSRYSGDGETQYF.

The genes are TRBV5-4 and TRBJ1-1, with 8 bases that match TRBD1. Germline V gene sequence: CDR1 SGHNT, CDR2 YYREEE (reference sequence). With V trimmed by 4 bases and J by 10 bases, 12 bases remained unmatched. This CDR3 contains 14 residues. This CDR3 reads CASSPGTGASRAFF. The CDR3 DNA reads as TGTGCCAGCAGCCCCGGGACAGGAGCTTCGCGAGCTTTCTTT.

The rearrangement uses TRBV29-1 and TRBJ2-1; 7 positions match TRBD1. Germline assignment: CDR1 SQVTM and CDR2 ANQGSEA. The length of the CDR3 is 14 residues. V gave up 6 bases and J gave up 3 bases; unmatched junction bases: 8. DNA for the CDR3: TGCAGCGTGCAAAACAGGGGTCACTACAATGAGCAGTTCTTC. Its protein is CSVQNRGHYNEQFF.

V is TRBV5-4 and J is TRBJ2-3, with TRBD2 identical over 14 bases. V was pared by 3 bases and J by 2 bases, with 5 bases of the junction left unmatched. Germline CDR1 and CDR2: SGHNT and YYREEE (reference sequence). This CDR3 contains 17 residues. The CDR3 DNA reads TGTGCCAGCAGCTCCGGACTAGCGGGAGGCCCCACAGATACGCAGTATTTT. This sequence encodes CASSSGLAGGPTDTQYF. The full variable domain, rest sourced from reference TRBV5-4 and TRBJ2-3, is ETGVTQSPTHLIKTRGQQVTLRCSSQSGHNTVSWYQQALGQGPQFIFQYYREEENGRGNFPPRFSGLQFPNYSSELNVNALELDDSALYLCASSSGLAGGPTDTQYFGPGTRLTVL.

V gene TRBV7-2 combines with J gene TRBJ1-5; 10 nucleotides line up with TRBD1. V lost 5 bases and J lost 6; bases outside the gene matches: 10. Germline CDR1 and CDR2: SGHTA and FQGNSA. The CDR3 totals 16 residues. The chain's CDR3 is CASSPDRGRLGQPQHF. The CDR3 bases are TGTGCCAGCAGCCCAGACAGGGGGCGCTTGGGTCAGCCCCAGCATTTT.

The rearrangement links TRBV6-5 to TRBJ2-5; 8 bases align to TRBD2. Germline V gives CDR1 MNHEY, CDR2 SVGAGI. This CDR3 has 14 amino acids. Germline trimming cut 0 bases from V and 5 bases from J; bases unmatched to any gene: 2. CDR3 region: CASSYSTSVETQYF. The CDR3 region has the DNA TGTGCCAGCAGTTACTCGACTAGCGTGGAGACCCAGTACTTC.

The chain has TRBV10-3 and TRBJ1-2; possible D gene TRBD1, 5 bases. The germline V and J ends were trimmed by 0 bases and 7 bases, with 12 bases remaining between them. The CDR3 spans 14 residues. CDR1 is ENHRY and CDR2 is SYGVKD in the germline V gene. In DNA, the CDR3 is TGTGCCATCAGTGAGTCAAAAGGGGCCGGTGGCTACACCTTC. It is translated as CAISESKGAGGYTF.

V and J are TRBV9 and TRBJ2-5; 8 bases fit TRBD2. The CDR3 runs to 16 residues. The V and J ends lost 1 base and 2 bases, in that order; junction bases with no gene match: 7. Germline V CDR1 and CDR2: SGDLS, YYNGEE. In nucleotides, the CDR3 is TGTGCCAGCAGCGTACGGACGGGAGGGACGCAAGAGACCCAGTACTTC. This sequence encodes CASSVRTGGTQETQYF.

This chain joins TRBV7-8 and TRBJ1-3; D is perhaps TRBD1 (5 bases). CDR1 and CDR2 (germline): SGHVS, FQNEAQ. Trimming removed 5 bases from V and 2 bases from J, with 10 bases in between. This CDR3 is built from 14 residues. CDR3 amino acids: CASSKGEPGNTIYF. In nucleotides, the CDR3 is TGTGCCAGCAGCAAAGGGGAACCTGGAAACACCATATATTTT.

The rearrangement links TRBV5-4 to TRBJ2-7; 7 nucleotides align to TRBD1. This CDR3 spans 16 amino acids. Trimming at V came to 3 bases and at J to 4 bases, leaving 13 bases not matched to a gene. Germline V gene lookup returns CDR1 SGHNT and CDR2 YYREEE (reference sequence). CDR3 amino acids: CASSSAGDSYLYEQYF. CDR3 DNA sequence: TGTGCCAGCAGCTCCGCTGGGGACAGCTATCTATACGAGCAGTACTTC.

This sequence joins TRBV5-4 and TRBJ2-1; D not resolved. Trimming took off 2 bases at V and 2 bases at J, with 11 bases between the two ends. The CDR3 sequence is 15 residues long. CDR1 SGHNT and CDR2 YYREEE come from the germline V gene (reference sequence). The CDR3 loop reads CASSLGGRTYNEQFF. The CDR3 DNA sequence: TGTGCCAGCAGCTTAGGCGGTCGAACCTACAATGAGCAGTTCTTC.

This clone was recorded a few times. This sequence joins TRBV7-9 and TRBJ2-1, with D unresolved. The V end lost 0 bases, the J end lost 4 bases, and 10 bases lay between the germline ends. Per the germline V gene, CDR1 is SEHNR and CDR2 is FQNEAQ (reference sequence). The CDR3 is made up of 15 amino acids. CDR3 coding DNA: TGTGCCAGCAGCTTAGCCCCAGGTTGGTACAATGAGCAGTTCTTC. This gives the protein CASSLAPGWYNEQFF.

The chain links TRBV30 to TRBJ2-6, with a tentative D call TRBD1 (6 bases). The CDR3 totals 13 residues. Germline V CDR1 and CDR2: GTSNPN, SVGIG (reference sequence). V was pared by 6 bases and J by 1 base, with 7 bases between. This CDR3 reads CACDRSGANVLTF. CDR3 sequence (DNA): TGTGCCTGTGACAGGTCTGGGGCCAACGTCCTGACTTTC.

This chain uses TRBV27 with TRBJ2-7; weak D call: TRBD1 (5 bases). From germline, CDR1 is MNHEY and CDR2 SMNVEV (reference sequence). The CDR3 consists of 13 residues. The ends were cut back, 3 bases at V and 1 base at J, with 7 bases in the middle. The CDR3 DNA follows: TGTGCCAGCAGTTTGGCAGGGTCCTACGAGCAGTACTTC. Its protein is CASSLAGSYEQYF.

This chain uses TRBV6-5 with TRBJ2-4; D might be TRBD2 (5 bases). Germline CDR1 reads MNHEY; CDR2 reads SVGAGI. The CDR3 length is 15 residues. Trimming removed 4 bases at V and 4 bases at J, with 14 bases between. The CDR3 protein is CASSSPRETKNIQYF. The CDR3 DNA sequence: TGTGCCAGCAGTTCCCCGAGGGAAACAAAAAACATTCAGTACTTC.

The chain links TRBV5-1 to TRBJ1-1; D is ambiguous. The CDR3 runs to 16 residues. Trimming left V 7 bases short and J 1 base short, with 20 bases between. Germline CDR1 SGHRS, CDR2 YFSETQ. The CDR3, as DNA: TGCGCCAGCCAGCCTTGGAGGACTGGGGAGAACACTGAAGCTTTCTTT. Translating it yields CASQPWRTGENTEAFF.

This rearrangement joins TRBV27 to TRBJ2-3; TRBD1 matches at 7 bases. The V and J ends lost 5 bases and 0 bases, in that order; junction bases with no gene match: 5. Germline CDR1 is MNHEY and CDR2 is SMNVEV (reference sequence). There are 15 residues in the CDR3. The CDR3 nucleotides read TGTGCCAGCAGTCTCACAGGGGCTAGCACAGATACGCAGTATTTT. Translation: CASSLTGASTDTQYF.

CDR3 coding DNA: TGTGCCAGCTCCCCAGAAGGTAGGCGGGGGAGCACTGAAGCTTTCTTT. This translates into CASSPEGRRGSTEAFF. The chain has TRBV18 and TRBJ1-1; a possible D gene is TRBD1 (5 bases). This CDR3 is built from 16 residues. Germline V lookup: CDR1 KGHSH, CDR2 LQKENI. With 6 bases removed from V and 4 bases from J, the gap between germline ends came to 21 bases. The full variable domain, in which reference TRBV18 and TRBJ1-1 provide the parts outside the CDR3, is NAGVMQNPRHLVRRRGQEARLRCSPMKGHSHVYWYRQLPEEGLKFMVYLQKENIIDESGMPKERFSAEFPKEGPSILRIQQVVRGDSAAYFCASSPEGRRGSTEAFFGQGTRLTVV.

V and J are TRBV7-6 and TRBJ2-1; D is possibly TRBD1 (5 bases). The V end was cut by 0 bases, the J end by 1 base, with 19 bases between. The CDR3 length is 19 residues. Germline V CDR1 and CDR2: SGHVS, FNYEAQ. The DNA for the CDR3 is TGTGCCAGCAGCTTAGCGCGGACCCGAAGGGGAACGTCCTACAATGAGCAGTTCTTC. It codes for CASSLARTRRGTSYNEQFF.

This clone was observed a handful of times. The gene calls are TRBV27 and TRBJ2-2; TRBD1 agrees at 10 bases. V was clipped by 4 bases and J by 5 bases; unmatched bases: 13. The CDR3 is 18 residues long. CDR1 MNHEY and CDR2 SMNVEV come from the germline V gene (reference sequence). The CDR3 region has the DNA TGTGCCAGCAGTTCGCTATCGCCGGGACAGGGGTTTACCGGGGAGCTGTTTTTT. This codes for CASSSLSPGQGFTGELFF.

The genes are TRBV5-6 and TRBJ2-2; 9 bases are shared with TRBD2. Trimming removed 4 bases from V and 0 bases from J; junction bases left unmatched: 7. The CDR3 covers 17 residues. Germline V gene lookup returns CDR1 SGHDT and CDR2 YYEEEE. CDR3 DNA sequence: TGTGCCAGCAGCGGGAGCCGACTAGCGGCGAACACCGGGGAGCTGTTTTTT. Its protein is CASSGSRLAANTGELFF.

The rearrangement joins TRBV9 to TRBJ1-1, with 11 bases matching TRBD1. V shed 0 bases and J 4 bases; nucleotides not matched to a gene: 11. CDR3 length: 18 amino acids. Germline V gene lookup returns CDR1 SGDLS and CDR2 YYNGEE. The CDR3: CASSVAPGQGERGTEAFF. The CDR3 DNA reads TGTGCCAGCAGCGTAGCCCCGGGACAGGGGGAGCGGGGCACTGAAGCTTTCTTT.

CDR3 DNA sequence: TGTGCCAGCAGCTTAGCCCTACTAGCGGGGGAAGAGACCCAGTACTTC. This gives the protein CASSLALLAGEETQYF. This chain connects TRBV11-2 to TRBJ2-5, with 11 bases that match TRBD2. The CDR3 is made up of 16 amino acids. The germline V gene has CDR1 SGHAT and CDR2 FQNNGV. V dropped 1 base and J dropped 3; count of bases not matched to a gene: 4.